This TCR beta chain is drawn from a study of molecular identifiers for immune sequencing clone quantification. This clonotype showed up many times. TCRdb recomputed calls from the PCR reads with MiXCR, one row per CDR3 protein. Of hundreds of thousands of distinct CDR3 sequences listed, about 25% are singletons. The V and J ends lost 3 bases and 4 bases respectively, with 17 bases between them. CDR1 and CDR2 (germline): SQVTM, ANQGSEA. The CDR3 spans 15 residues. This chain connects TRBV29-1 to TRBJ2-3, with a weak D call TRBD2 (7 bases). The source of this sequence is a human donor in good health. Some libraries in this study had Jurkat cell RNA spiked in. Sequenced: naive CD8+ T cells from blood, with Jurkat cell RNA spiked in. Subset noted: FACS-sorted CD8+CD4-CCR7+CD45RA+ naive T cells. CDR3 amino acids: CSVEERGGSPDTQYF. Here the CDR3 DNA reads TGCAGCGTTGAGGAGAGGGGGGGAAGTCCAGATACGCAGTATTTT.